This TCR beta chain is drawn from a study of human versus mouse CDR3 diversity and MHC coevolution. Whole-study context: immunoSEQ was reported to reach one in 200,000 T cells sensitivity. Study results and limitations: Two of the three human donors had the lowest clonal inequality.

This table comes from immunoSEQ multiplex PCR, and its TCRdb copy is limited to in-frame clones, with some not included. This sample carries about 73,000 clones, 80% to 95% of them seen once, and the ten largest clones take roughly 0.15%. From germline, CDR1 is SGHRS and CDR2 YFSETQ. The CDR3 sequence is 12 residues long. V was shortened by 3 bases and J by 4 bases, with 7 bases between the two germline ends. Cells were CD45RO-negative CD62L-positive naive CD4 T cells sorted from PBMCs. Regarding this clone: Its antigen remains unknown.

Material: naive CD4+ T cells from blood. As to subset: CD45RO-negative CD62L-positive naive CD4 T cells. This TCR was recovered from a person aged 30 to 69 in good health. The chain recombines TRBV5-1 with TRBJ2-5; D ambiguous. CDR3 sequence (DNA): TGCGCCAGCAGCTACCCCGGAGAGACCCAGTACTTC. It specifies CASSYPGETQYF.